A single sample gave rise to the 25 T cell receptor beta chains below, sequenced in a study of cytomegalovirus exposure and HLA in healthy donors. Vbeta (60) and Jbeta (13) primers were used in the PCR. Libraries were prepared by immunoSEQ multiplex PCR; TCRdb keeps only in-frame clonotypes and omits some of them. The profile shows around 130,000 clones, around 8.5% of them singletons. The specimen sequenced was PBMCs. The receptors were sampled from a man between 35 and 55 years old in good health and CMV-seronegative.

This clone was counted only a few times. The chain joins TRBV7-9 to TRBJ1-1, with TRBD1 matching 7 bases. CDR1 is SEHNR and CDR2 is FQNEAQ in the germline V gene (reference sequence). Trimming at V came to 3 bases and at J to 2 bases, leaving 6 bases not matched to a gene. This CDR3 comprises 15 residues. Written as DNA, the CDR3 is TGTGCCAGCAGCTTTGCGGGACAGAAAAACACTGAAGCTTTCTTT. It yields the protein CASSFAGQKNTEAFF.

This clone has more than one count but fewer than ten. The genes are TRBV25-1 and TRBJ1-6, with 7 bases lining up with TRBD1. CDR1 MGHDK and CDR2 SYGVNS come from the germline V gene. The CDR3 contains 14 residues. V shed 4 bases and J 7 bases; nucleotides not matched to a gene: 4. This CDR3 reads CASSAWDSNSPLHF. The DNA of the CDR3 is TGTGCCAGCAGTGCCTGGGACAGCAATTCACCCCTCCACTTT.

The chain couples TRBV4-2 to TRBJ2-2; 9 bases match TRBD2. This CDR3 has 16 amino acids. Germline assignment: CDR1 LGHNA and CDR2 YNFKEQ. After removal of 0 bases from V and 4 bases from J, the junction contained 3 bases not matched to a gene. CDR3: CASSQDHSGSTGELFF. In DNA, the CDR3 is TGTGCCAGCAGCCAAGATCATAGCGGGAGCACCGGGGAGCTGTTTTTT.

This clone turned up a few times. The V call is TRBV5-1, the J call TRBJ2-2, with 11 bases matching TRBD1. In germline, CDR1 is SGHRS, CDR2 YFSETQ. V trimming: 4 bases; J trimming: 6 bases; junction bases outside the gene matches: 5. CDR3 size: 15 residues. The CDR3 DNA follows: TGCGCCAGCAGCATTTGGACAGGGGGCGCCGGGGAGCTGTTTTTT. It translates to CASSIWTGGAGELFF.

The rearrangement links TRBV19 to TRBJ2-2, with TRBD2 as a possible D gene (6 bases). The CDR3 is made up of 14 amino acids. The germline V gene encodes CDR1 LNHDA and CDR2 SQIVND (reference sequence). V was trimmed by 6 bases and J by 1 base, leaving 9 bases between them. The CDR3 DNA sequence: TGTGCCAGTAGACGCGGGATGAACACCGGGGAGCTGTTTTTT. Amino acid sequence: CASRRGMNTGELFF.

This clone appeared a few times. J is TRBJ1-2 and V is TRBV6-5; TRBD1 agrees at 10 bases. CDR3 length: 16 residues. The germline gives CDR1 MNHEY, CDR2 SVGAGI. V lost 2 bases to trimming and J lost 4 bases; unmatched junction nucleotides: 7. The CDR3 loop is CASSYAPTGGAYGYTF. The CDR3 DNA sequence: TGTGCCAGCAGTTACGCACCGACAGGGGGCGCCTATGGCTACACCTTC.

This clone was observed a few times. The rearrangement joins TRBV9 to TRBJ2-3, with TRBD2 matching 7 bases. The CDR3 extends over 15 amino acids. V shed 2 bases and J 0 bases; nucleotides not matched to a gene: 3. Germline assignment: CDR1 SGDLS and CDR2 YYNGEE. This chain's CDR3 is CASSVSSGSTDTQYF. CDR3 nucleotides: TGTGCCAGCAGCGTTAGTAGCGGGAGCACAGATACGCAGTATTTT.

V and J are TRBV28 and TRBJ1-1; a weak D match, TRBD1 (6 bases). Trimming removed 5 bases at V and 5 bases at J, with 21 bases between. Germline CDR1 reads MDHEN; CDR2 reads SYDVKM. The length of the CDR3 is 16 residues. CDR3: CASSPPGAVRGTEAFF. CDR3 DNA: TGTGCCAGCAGTCCCCCAGGGGCAGTTCGAGGAACTGAAGCTTTCTTT.

In its sample, this clone was seen a few times. The chain links TRBV7-6 to TRBJ2-7; possible D gene TRBD1, 5 bases. V lost 3 bases and J 6 bases, leaving 9 bases between the germline ends. Germline V CDR1 and CDR2: SGHVS, FNYEAQ. The CDR3 extends over 12 amino acids. CDR3 in amino acids: CASSFPGFEQYF. The CDR3 nucleotides are TGTGCCAGCAGCTTTCCAGGGTTCGAGCAGTACTTC.

This chain joins TRBV6-1 and TRBJ1-3; 10 nucleotides agree with TRBD1. J was trimmed by 1 base and V by 4 bases; bases with no gene match: 1. The length of the CDR3 is 15 residues. Germline assignment: CDR1 MNHNS and CDR2 SASEGT. The CDR3 DNA is TGTGCCAGCAGTGGGGGACAGGGGTCTGGAAACACCATATATTTT. Amino acid sequence: CASSGGQGSGNTIYF.

The chain uses TRBV5-6 and TRBJ1-2; tentative D call: TRBD1 (6 bases). In germline, CDR1 is SGHDT, CDR2 YYEEEE. This CDR3 has 13 amino acids. Trimming shortened V by 5 bases and J by 4 bases, and 12 bases separated the two germline ends. The CDR3 bases are TGTGCCAGCAGGTATCAGGGGAGCTATGGCTACACCTTC. This gives the protein CASRYQGSYGYTF.

A few counts support this clone. The gene calls are TRBV6-5 and TRBJ2-3, with D tentatively TRBD1 (8 bases). The V end lost 5 bases, the J end lost 5 bases, and 14 bases lay between the germline ends. This CDR3 is 14 amino acids long. Germline lookup yields CDR1 MNHEY and CDR2 SVGAGI. The CDR3 is CASSDRGGEDTQYF. The CDR3 nucleotides read TGTGCCAGCAGTGACAGGGGAGGGGAAGATACGCAGTATTTT.

This clone showed up just a few times. The chain couples TRBV7-6 to TRBJ1-1; D is undetermined. Germline V gene sequence: CDR1 SGHVS, CDR2 FNYEAQ. The CDR3 contains 15 residues. The V gene lost 1 base and the J gene lost 3 bases, with 12 bases spanning the gap. The DNA for the CDR3 is TGTGCCAGCAGCTTAGGAGGGTATGGGGACACTGAAGCTTTCTTT. Translating it yields CASSLGGYGDTEAFF.

There are a few counts of this clone. V is TRBV21-1 and J is TRBJ2-2; the listed D gene, TRBD2, was not tested against the DNA. TRBV21-1 is noted as a pseudogene. This CDR3 contains 17 residues. CDR3 residues: CASSKVDQLANTGELFF. The CDR3 DNA is TGTGCCAGCAGCAAAGTTGATCAGCTAGCGAACACCGGGGAGCTGTTTTTT.

This clone was counted between two and nine times. The rearrangement joins TRBV5-1 to TRBJ1-2; the D gene is possibly TRBD1 (5 bases). Germline V gene sequence: CDR1 SGHRS, CDR2 YFSETQ. The CDR3 totals 14 residues. V gave up 0 bases and J gave up 5 bases, with 11 bases separating them. The CDR3 here is CASSLVQDIYGYTF. The DNA for the CDR3 is TGCGCCAGCAGCTTGGTCCAGGACATTTATGGCTACACCTTC.

The chain has TRBV12-5 and TRBJ2-3; weak D call: TRBD1 (5 bases). The germline V gene encodes CDR1 LGHNT and CDR2 FRNRAP. Trimming cost V 7 bases and J 0 bases, with 8 bases left between them. The CDR3 is 13 amino acids. The DNA for the CDR3 is TGTGCTAGTGCCAGGGAAAGCACAGATACGCAGTATTTT. Translated: CASARESTDTQYF.

This clone was observed a handful of times. This rearrangement joins TRBV7-9 to TRBJ2-7, with a weak D call TRBD1 (6 bases). Germline V lookup: CDR1 SEHNR, CDR2 FQNEAQ (reference sequence). The CDR3 spans 14 residues. Trimming removed 1 base from V and 6 bases from J, with 13 bases in between. The DNA for the CDR3 is TGTGCCAGCAGCTTAGTAGGACTGGACAGCGAGCAGTACTTC. Amino acids: CASSLVGLDSEQYF.

The rearrangement joins TRBV6-5 to TRBJ2-5, with a possible D match to TRBD2 (6 bases). Near its end, the DNA agrees better with TRBJ2-7, so the J call may be wrong. This CDR3 region has 16 residues. Germline values: CDR1 MNHEY, CDR2 SVGAGI. The CDR3 nucleotides are TGTGCCAGCAGTTACTCGATCCTAGCGAACTTCTACGAGCAGTACTTC. As protein: CASSYSILANFYEQYF.

The rearrangement links TRBV27 to TRBJ2-7; TRBD1 might be the D (6 bases). V lost 0 bases and J 3 bases, leaving 9 bases between the germline ends. The CDR3 is made up of 14 amino acids. Germline V CDR1 and CDR2: MNHEY, SMNVEV (reference sequence). CDR3 nucleotides: TGTGCCAGCAGTTTATCCGGACAGAACTACGAGCAGTACTTC. Encoded protein: CASSLSGQNYEQYF.

This clone was counted only a few times. This chain joins TRBV5-1 and TRBJ1-1; 12 bases line up with TRBD1. Germline V lookup: CDR1 SGHRS, CDR2 YFSETQ. V lost 5 bases to trimming and J lost 8 bases; unmatched junction nucleotides: 10. CDR3 length: 15 amino acids. The CDR3 nucleotides are TGCGCCAGCAGGGAGAATGGAGGGACAGGGGGCGAAGCTTTCTTT. It specifies CASRENGGTGGEAFF.

This chain uses TRBV2 with TRBJ2-1; 9 bases are shared with TRBD1. This CDR3 has 15 residues. V lost 7 bases, J lost 7 bases, and 11 bases stayed unmatched. Germline-derived CDR1 and CDR2 are SNHLY and FYNNEI. The CDR3 region is CASINLGTGYNEQFF. CDR3 DNA: TGTGCCAGCATTAACCTTGGGACAGGGTATAATGAGCAGTTCTTC.

This clone showed up just once. V is TRBV4-1 and J is TRBJ1-2; D remains unclear. V lost 0 bases and J lost 0, with 11 bases in between. Germline V lookup: CDR1 MGHRA, CDR2 YSYEKL. CDR3 length: 16 residues. CDR3 residues: CASSQDVVSTNYGYTF. The CDR3 nucleotides read TGCGCCAGCAGCCAAGATGTGGTGAGTACTAACTATGGCTACACCTTC.

The chain links TRBV7-2 to TRBJ1-6; 7 nucleotides match TRBD1. CDR3 size: 15 residues. Per germline, CDR1 SGHTA and CDR2 FQGNSA. V shed 5 bases and J 5 bases; nucleotides not matched to a gene: 6. The CDR3 DNA reads TGTGCCAGCAGCCCCAGACAGGGCCATAATTCACCCCTCCACTTT. Its translation is CASSPRQGHNSPLHF.

This sequence joins TRBV9 and TRBJ1-1, with TRBD1 identical over 7 bases. This CDR3 has 13 residues. The V segment lost 5 bases and the J segment 4 bases; nucleotides outside the gene matches: 5. Germline V gene data show CDR1 as SGDLS and CDR2 as YYNGEE. CDR3 amino acids: CASSDRVGTEAFF. Here the CDR3 DNA reads TGTGCCAGCAGTGACAGGGTGGGCACTGAAGCTTTCTTT.

The chain employs TRBV7-6 and TRBJ1-6; 7 positions agree with TRBD1. Losses at the gene ends were 2 bases for V and 5 bases for J; bases not matched to a gene: 6. CDR1 SGHVS and CDR2 FNYEAQ come from the germline V gene. The CDR3 extends over 16 amino acids. The CDR3 region has the DNA TGTGCCAGCAGCTTATACAGGGGAAGGAATAATTCACCCCTCCACTTT. This gives the protein CASSLYRGRNNSPLHF.